This TCR beta chain is from a study of human T cells and chemical hapten exposure. TCRdb passed the RACE reads through MiXCR, listing each CDR3 protein once. The data show a few hundred thousand distinct CDR3 sequences, nearly 6.5% seen once. Time point denoted: patch test 2, 6 weeks after DPC sensitization. Sample treatment: therapeutic diphenylcyclopropenone sensitization with weekly scalp DPC. J gave up 4 bases and V 1 base, and 6 bases lay outside the gene matches. Germline loops: CDR1 LGHNT, CDR2 FRNRAP. This CDR3 is built from 16 residues. This clonotype has a handful of counts. The sequencing used whole blood, collected in connection with sensitization to the hapten diphenylcyclopropenone (DPC). The sequence derives from a woman aged 18-29 years with alopecia areata. Some clones in this sample may be carry-over from other donors' samples. The gene calls are TRBV12-5 and TRBJ2-3, with 9 bases lining up with TRBD2. The CDR3: CASGLGIAGVADTQYF. The CDR3 DNA sequence: TGTGCTAGTGGTTTGGGGATAGCGGGGGTAGCAGATACGCAGTATTTT. The full variable domain, in which reference TRBV12-5 and TRBJ2-3 provide the parts outside the CDR3, is DARVTQTPRHKVTEMGQEVTMRCQPILGHNTVFWYRQTMMQGLELLAYFRNRAPLDDSGMPKDRFSAEMPDATLATLKIQPSEPRDSAVYFCASGLGIAGVADTQYFGPGTRLTVL.